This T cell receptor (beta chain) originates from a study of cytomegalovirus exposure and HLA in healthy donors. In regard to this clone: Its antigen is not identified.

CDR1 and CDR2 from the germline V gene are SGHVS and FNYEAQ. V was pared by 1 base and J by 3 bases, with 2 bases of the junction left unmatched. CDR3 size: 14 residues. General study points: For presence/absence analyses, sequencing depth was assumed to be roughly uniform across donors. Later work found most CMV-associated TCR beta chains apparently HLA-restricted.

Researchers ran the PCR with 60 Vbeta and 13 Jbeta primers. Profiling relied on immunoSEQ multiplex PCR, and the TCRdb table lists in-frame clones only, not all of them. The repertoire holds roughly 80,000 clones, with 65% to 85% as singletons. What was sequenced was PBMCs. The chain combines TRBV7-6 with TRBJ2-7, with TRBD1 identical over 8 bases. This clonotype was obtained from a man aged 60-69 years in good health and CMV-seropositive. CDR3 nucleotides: TGTGCCAGCAGCTTAGAGGGACAGGTCTACGAGCAGTACTTC. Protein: CASSLEGQVYEQYF.